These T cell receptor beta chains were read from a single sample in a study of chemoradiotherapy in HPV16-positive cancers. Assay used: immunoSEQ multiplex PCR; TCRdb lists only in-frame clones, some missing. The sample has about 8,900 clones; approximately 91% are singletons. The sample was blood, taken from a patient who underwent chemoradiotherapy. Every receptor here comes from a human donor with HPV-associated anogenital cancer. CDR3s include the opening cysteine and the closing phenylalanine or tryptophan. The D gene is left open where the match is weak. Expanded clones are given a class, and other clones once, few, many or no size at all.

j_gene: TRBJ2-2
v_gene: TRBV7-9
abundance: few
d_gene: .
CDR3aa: CASSPRDILTGELFF
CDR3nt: TGTGCCAGCAGCCCCCGGGACATTCTCACCGGGGAGCTGTTTTTT

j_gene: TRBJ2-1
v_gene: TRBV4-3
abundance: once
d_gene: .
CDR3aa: CASSQDSDGYNEQFF
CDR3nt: TGCGCCAGCAGCCAAGATTCGGACGGTTACAATGAGCAGTTCTTC

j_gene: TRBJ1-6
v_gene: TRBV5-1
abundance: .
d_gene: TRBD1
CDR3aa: CASSPGQGVFSPLHF
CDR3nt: TGCGCCAGCAGCCCGGGACAGGGGGTTTTCTCACCCCTCCACTTT

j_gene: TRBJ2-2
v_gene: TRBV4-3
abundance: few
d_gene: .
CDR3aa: CASSQYTDTGELFF
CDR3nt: TGCGCCAGCAGCCAATACACAGACACCGGGGAGCTGTTTTTT

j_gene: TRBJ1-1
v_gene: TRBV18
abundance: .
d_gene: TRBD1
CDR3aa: CASSPRDRGSNTEAFF
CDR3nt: TGTGCCAGCTCACCCCGGGACAGGGGAAGTAACACTGAAGCTTTCTTT

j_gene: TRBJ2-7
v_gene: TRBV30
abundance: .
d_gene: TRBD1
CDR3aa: CAWSYRGLVPEQYF
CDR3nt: TGTGCCTGGAGTTACAGGGGGCTGGTGCCCGAGCAGTACTTC

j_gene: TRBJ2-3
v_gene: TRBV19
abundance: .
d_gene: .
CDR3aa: CASTQDTRGVDTQYF
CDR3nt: TGTGCCAGTACTCAGGACACGCGCGGAGTAGATACGCAGTATTTT

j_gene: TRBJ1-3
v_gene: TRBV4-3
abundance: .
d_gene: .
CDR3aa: CASSQEMTSPGNTIYF
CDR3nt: TGCGCCAGCAGCCAAGAGATGACAAGCCCTGGAAACACCATATATTTT

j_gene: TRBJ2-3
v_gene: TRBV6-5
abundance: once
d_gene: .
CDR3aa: CASSLAGTPTDTQYF
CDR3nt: TGTGCCAGCAGTTTAGCCGGGACTCCCACAGATACGCAGTATTTT

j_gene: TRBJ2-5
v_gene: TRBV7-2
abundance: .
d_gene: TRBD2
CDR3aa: CASSLKASGGETQYF
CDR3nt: TGTGCCAGCAGCTTAAAGGCTAGCGGGGGGGAGACCCAGTACTTC

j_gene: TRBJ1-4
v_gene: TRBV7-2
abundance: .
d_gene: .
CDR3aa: CASSTSQGQGEKLFF
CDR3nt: TGTGCCAGCAGCACGAGTCAGGGGCAGGGTGAAAAACTGTTTTTT

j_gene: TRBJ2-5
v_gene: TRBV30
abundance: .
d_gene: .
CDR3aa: CAWSVHEQETQYF
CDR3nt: TGTGCCTGGAGTGTACACGAGCAAGAGACCCAGTACTTC

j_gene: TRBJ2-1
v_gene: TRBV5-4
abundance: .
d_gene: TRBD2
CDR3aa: CVSRLAGEPANEQFF
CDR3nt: TGTGTCAGCAGACTAGCGGGGGAACCGGCCAATGAGCAGTTCTTC

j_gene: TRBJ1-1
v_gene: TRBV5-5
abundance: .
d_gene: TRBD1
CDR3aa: CASYRQGGDTEAFF
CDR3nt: TGTGCCAGCTATCGACAGGGAGGGGACACTGAAGCTTTCTTT

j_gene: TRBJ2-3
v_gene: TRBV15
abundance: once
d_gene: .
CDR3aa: CATSRGLEKVTDTQYF
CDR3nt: TGTGCCACCAGCAGAGGACTAGAGAAAGTCACAGATACGCAGTATTTT

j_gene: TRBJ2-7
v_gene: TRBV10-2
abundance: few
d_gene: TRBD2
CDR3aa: CASSSGLAIEQYF
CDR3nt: TGCGCCAGCAGTAGTGGACTAGCAATCGAGCAGTACTTC

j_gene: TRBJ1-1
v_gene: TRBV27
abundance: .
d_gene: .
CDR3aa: CASSLSLNTEAFF
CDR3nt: TGTGCCAGCAGTTTATCTCTGAACACTGAAGCTTTCTTT

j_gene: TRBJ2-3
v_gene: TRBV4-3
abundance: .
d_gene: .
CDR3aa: CASSQDLGLARTDTQYF
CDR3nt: TGCGCCAGCAGCCAAGATTTAGGGCTAGCGAGGACAGATACGCAGTATTTT

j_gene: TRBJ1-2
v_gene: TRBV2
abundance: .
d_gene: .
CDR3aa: CASSNRDYGYTF
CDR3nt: TGTGCCAGCTCGAACAGGGACTATGGCTACACCTTC

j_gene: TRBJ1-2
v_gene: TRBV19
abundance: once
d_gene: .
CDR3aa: CASSIEGNYGYTF
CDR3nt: TGTGCCAGTAGTATCGAAGGAAACTATGGCTACACCTTC

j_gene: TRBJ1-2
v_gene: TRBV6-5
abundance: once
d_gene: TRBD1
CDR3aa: CASSWGQGGYTF
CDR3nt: TGTGCCAGCAGTTGGGGACAGGGAGGCTACACCTTC

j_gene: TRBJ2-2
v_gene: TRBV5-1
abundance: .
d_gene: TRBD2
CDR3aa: CASQIGGTNTGELFF
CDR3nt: TGCGCCAGCCAAATCGGGGGGACGAACACCGGGGAGCTGTTTTTT